The 10 T cell receptor beta chains presented below share a single source sample, sequenced in a study of graft-versus-host responses after intestinal transplantation. Their target antigens are unknown. The method was immunoSEQ multiplex PCR; TCRdb's version includes in-frame clones alone and lacks a portion of them. The profile covers some 100,000 clones, with 75% to 95% appearing a single time and roughly 5.6% taken by the ten largest. Sequencing was performed on unstimulated CD8+ T cells sorted from spleen or lymph node cells, taken before intestinal transplant. These receptors came from a human donor who received an intestinal transplant.

The chain uses TRBV7-9 and TRBJ1-1; D is possibly TRBD1 (5 bases). V was clipped by 5 bases and J by 3 bases, with 16 bases between them. The germline V gene encodes CDR1 SEHNR and CDR2 FQNEAQ (reference sequence). CDR3 length: 15 amino acids. The CDR3 region is CASSPPRVGDTEAFF. The DNA of the CDR3 is TGTGCCAGCAGCCCACCCAGGGTTGGGGACACTGAAGCTTTCTTT.

The chain carries TRBV5-4 and TRBJ2-7, with 8 bases fitting TRBD2. Germline assignment: CDR1 SGHNT and CDR2 YYREEE (reference sequence). The length of the CDR3 is 15 residues. The ends lost 4 bases at V and 3 bases at J; junction bases unmatched: 9. The CDR3 is CASSTYPGTSYEQYF. The CDR3 DNA sequence: TGTGCCAGCAGCACCTACCCCGGGACTAGCTACGAGCAGTACTTC.

The chain joins TRBV27 to TRBJ1-1; TRBD1 is a possible D gene (5 bases). CDR1 is MNHEY and CDR2 is SMNVEV in the germline V gene (reference sequence). The CDR3 contains 16 residues. V lost 4 bases, J lost 0 bases, and 15 bases lay in between. The CDR3 spells CASSSTRDGLNTEAFF. The CDR3 nucleotides read TGTGCCAGCAGTTCCACCCGGGACGGCCTGAACACTGAAGCTTTCTTT.

The genes are TRBV11-2 and TRBJ1-4, with D tentatively TRBD1 (6 bases). The CDR3 contains 16 residues. Germline CDR1 reads SGHAT; CDR2 reads FQNNGV. Trimming cost V 5 bases and J 8 bases, with 21 bases left between them. The CDR3 nucleotides read TGTGCCAGCAGCCCCCAAAGGGCAGGGGCCGTCGAAAAACTGTTTTTT. This encodes CASSPQRAGAVEKLFF. The full variable domain, completed using reference TRBV11-2 and TRBJ1-4, is EAGVAQSPRYKIIEKRQSVAFWCNPISGHATLYWYQQILGQGPKLLIQFQNNGVVDDSQLPKDRFSAERLKGVDSTLKIQPAKLEDSAVYLCASSPQRAGAVEKLFFGSGTQLSVL.

V is TRBV27 and J is TRBJ2-7, with D perhaps TRBD1 (6 bases). Trimming removed 4 bases at V and 1 base at J, with 11 bases between. Germline values: CDR1 MNHEY, CDR2 SMNVEV (reference sequence). The CDR3 runs 14 residues. Here the CDR3 reads CASSSPGASYEQYF. The CDR3 nucleotides are TGTGCCAGCAGTTCTCCAGGGGCTTCCTACGAGCAGTACTTC.

The chain employs TRBV6-5 and TRBJ2-7; TRBD1 agrees at 9 bases. Per the germline V gene, CDR1 is MNHEY and CDR2 is SVGAGI. V was pared by 5 bases and J by 2 bases, with 7 bases of the junction left unmatched. The CDR3 totals 15 residues. CDR3 region: CASSPPTGGPYEQYF. The CDR3, as DNA: TGTGCCAGCAGTCCACCGACAGGGGGTCCCTACGAGCAGTACTTC.

This chain connects TRBV27 to TRBJ2-1; possible D gene TRBD1, 6 bases. The CDR3 has 14 amino acids. The V and J ends lost 4 bases and 8 bases respectively, with 15 bases between them. CDR1 and CDR2 from the germline V gene are MNHEY and SMNVEV (reference sequence). The DNA for the CDR3 is TGTGCCAGCAGTTCCTGGACAGTAGTTCATGAGCAGTTCTTC. Translation: CASSSWTVVHEQFF.

The V call is TRBV13, the J call TRBJ2-7; 7 bases agree with TRBD2. Germline V gene sequence: CDR1 PRHDT, CDR2 FYEKMQ (reference sequence). This CDR3 is 15 amino acids long. After removal of 6 bases from V and 0 bases from J, the junction contained 8 bases not matched to a gene. For the CDR3, the DNA is TGTGCCAGCAGTTACGCCGGGACTACCTCCTACGAGCAGTACTTC. This encodes CASSYAGTTSYEQYF.

J is TRBJ2-3 and V is TRBV5-4; TRBD2 agrees at 8 bases. V was clipped by 2 bases and J by 0 bases; unmatched bases: 2. The length of the CDR3 is 15 residues. The germline gives CDR1 SGHNT, CDR2 YYREEE (reference sequence). The CDR3 sequence: CASSFVAGSTDTQYF. CDR3 in DNA: TGTGCCAGCAGCTTTGTAGCGGGAAGCACAGATACGCAGTATTTT.

The rearrangement joins TRBV28 to TRBJ1-1; D perhaps matches TRBD1 (5 bases). V lost 8 bases, J lost 0 bases, and 16 bases lay in between. Germline V CDR1 and CDR2: MDHEN, SYDVKM. This CDR3 region has 15 residues. CDR3: CASGGLESMNTEAFF. The CDR3 DNA is TGTGCCAGCGGGGGTTTAGAGAGCATGAACACTGAAGCTTTCTTT.